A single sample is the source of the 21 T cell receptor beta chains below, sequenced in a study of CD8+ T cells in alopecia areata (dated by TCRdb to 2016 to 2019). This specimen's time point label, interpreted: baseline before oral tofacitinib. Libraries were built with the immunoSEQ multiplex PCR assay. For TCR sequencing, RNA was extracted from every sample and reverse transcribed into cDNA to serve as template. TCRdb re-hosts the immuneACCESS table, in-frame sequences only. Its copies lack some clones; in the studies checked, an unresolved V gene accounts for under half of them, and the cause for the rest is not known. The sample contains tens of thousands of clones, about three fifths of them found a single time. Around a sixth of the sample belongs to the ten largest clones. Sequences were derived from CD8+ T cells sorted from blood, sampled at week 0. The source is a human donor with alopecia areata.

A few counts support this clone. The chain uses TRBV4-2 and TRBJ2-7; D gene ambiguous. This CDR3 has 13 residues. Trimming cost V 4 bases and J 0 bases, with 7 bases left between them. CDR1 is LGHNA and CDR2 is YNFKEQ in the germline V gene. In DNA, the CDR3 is TGTGCCAGCAGCCCAGCTATCTCCTACGAGCAGTACTTC. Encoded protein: CASSPAISYEQYF.

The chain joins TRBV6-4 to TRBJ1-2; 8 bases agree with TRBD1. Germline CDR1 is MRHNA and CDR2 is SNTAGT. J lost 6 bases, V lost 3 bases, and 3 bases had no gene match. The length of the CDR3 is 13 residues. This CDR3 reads CASSESGGNGYTF. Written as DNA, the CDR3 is TGTGCCAGCAGTGAGTCAGGGGGCAATGGCTACACCTTC.

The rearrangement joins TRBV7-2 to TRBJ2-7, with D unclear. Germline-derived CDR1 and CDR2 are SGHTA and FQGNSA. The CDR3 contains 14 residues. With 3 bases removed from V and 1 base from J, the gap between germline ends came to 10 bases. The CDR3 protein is CASSFSFSSYEQYF. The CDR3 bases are TGTGCCAGCAGCTTTAGTTTCTCGTCCTACGAGCAGTACTTC. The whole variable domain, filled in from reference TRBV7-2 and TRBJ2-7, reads GAGVSQSPSNKVTEKGKDVELRCDPISGHTALYWYRQSLGQGLEFLIYFQGNSAPDKSGLPSDRFSAERTGGSVSTLTIQRTQQEDSAVYLCASSFSFSSYEQYFGPGTRLTVT.

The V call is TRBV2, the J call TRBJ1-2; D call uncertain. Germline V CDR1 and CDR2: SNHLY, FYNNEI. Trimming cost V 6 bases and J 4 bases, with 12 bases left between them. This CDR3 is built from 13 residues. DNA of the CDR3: TGTGCCAGCAGCGTCGGTGGCACCTATGGCTACACCTTC. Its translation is CASSVGGTYGYTF.

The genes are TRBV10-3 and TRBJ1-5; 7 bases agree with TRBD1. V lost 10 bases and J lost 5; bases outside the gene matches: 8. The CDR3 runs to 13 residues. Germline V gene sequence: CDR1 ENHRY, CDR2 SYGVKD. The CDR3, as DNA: TGTGCCAGCAAACGAGGGGGCGATCAGCCCCAGCATTTT. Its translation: CASKRGGDQPQHF.

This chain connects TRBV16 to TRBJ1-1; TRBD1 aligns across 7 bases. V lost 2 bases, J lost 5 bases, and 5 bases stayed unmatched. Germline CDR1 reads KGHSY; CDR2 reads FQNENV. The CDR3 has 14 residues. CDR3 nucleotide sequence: TGTGCCAGCAGCCAAACGGCAGGGGGAACTGAAGCTTTCTTT. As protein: CASSQTAGGTEAFF.

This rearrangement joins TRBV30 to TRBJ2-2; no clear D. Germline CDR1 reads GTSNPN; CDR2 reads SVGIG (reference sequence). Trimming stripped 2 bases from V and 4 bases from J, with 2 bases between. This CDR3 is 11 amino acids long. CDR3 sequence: CAWSPTGELFF. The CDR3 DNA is TGTGCCTGGAGTCCCACCGGGGAGCTGTTTTTT. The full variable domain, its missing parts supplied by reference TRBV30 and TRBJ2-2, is SQTIHQWPATLVQPVGSPLSLECTVEGTSNPNLYWYRQAAGRGLQLLFYSVGIGQISSEVPQNLSASRPQDRQFILSSKKLLLSDSGFYLCAWSPTGELFFGEGSRLTVL.

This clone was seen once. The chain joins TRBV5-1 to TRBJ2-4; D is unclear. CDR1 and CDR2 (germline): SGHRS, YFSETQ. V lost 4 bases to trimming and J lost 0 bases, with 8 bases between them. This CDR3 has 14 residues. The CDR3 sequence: CASSTESAKNIQYF. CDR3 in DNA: TGCGCCAGCAGCACAGAGTCAGCCAAAAACATTCAGTACTTC.

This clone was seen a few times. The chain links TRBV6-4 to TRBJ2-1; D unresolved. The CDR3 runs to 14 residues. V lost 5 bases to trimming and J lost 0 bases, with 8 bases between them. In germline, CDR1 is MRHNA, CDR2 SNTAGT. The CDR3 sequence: CASSYASSYNEQFF. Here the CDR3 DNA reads TGTGCCAGCAGTTACGCGAGCTCCTACAATGAGCAGTTCTTC.

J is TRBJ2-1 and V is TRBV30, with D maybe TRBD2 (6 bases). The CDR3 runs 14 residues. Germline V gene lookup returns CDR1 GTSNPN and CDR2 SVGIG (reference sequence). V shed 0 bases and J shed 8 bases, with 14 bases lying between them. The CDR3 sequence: CAWSVTSPWDEQFF. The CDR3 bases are TGTGCCTGGAGTGTCACTAGCCCGTGGGATGAGCAGTTCTTC.

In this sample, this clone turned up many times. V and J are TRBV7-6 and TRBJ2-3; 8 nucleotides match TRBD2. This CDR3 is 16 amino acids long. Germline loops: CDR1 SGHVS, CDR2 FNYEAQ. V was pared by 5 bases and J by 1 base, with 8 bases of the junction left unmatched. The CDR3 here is CASSLLAESRTDTQYF. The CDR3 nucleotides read TGTGCCAGCAGCCTACTAGCGGAGAGCCGCACAGATACGCAGTATTTT.

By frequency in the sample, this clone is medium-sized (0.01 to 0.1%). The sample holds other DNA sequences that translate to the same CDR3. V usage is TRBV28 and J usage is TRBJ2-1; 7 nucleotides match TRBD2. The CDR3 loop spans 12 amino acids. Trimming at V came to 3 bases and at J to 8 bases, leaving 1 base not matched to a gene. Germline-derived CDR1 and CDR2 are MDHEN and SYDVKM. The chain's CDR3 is CASSLGGDEQFF. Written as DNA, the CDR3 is TGTGCCAGCAGTTTGGGGGGGGATGAGCAGTTCTTC.

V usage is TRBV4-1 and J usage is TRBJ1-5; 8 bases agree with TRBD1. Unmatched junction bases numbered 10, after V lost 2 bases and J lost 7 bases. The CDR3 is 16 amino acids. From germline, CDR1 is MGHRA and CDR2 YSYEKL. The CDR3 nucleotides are TGCGCCAGCAGCCAACAACAGGGGGTGATGGGGCAGCCCCAGCATTTT. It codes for CASSQQQGVMGQPQHF.

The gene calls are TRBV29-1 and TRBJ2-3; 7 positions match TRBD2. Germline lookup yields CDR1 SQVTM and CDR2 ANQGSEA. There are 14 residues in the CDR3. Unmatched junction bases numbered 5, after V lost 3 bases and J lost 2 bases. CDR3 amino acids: CSVDREGHTDTQYF. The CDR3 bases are TGCAGCGTTGACAGGGAGGGGCACACAGATACGCAGTATTTT.

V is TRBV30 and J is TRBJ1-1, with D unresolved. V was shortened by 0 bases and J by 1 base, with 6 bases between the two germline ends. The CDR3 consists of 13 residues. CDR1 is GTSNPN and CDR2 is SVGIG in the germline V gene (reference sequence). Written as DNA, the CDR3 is TGTGCCTGGAGTGTAGGTCAGAACACTGAAGCTTTCTTT. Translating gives CAWSVGQNTEAFF.

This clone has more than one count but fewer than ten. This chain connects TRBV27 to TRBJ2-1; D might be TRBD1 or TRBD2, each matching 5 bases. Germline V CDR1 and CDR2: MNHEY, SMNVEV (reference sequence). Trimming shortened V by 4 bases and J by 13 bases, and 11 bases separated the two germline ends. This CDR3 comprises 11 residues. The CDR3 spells CASSYGTVQFF. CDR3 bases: TGTGCCAGCAGTTACGGGACGGTACAGTTCTTC.

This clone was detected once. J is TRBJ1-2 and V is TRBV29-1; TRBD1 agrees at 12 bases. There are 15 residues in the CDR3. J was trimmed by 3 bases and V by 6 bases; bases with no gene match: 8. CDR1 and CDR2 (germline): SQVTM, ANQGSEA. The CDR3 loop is CSVRDRGPPYYGYTF. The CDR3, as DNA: TGCAGCGTCCGGGACAGGGGGCCCCCCTACTATGGCTACACCTTC.

This CDR3 is CAWLEVQEDTQYF. The CDR3 DNA sequence: TGTGCCTGGCTAGAAGTCCAGGAAGATACGCAGTATTTT. V is TRBV30 and J is TRBJ2-3; D unresolved. The CDR3 has 13 amino acids. CDR1 is GTSNPN and CDR2 is SVGIG in the germline V gene (reference sequence). The V end lost 5 bases, the J end lost 5 bases, and 14 bases lay between the germline ends. Supplemented by reference TRBV30 and TRBJ2-3, the full variable domain reads SQTIHQWPATLVQPVGSPLSLECTVEGTSNPNLYWYRQAAGRGLQLLFYSVGIGQISSEVPQNLSASRPQDRQFILSSKKLLLSDSGFYLCAWLEVQEDTQYFGPGTRLTVL.

CDR3 nucleotide sequence: TGTGCCAGCAGCCAACGAAGCGACTGGACGCCCGAGCAGTACTTC. It encodes CASSQRSDWTPEQYF. The gene calls are TRBV2 and TRBJ2-7; D gene unclear. The CDR3 spans 15 residues. The germline V and J ends were trimmed by 6 bases and 6 bases, with 21 bases remaining between them. Germline V gene data show CDR1 as SNHLY and CDR2 as FYNNEI.

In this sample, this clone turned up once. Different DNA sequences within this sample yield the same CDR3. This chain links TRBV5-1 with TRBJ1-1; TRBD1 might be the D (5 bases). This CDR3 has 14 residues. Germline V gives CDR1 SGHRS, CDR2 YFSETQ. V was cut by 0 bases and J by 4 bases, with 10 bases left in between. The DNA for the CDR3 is TGCGCCAGCAGCTTGGACAGGAGGGGCACTGAAGCTTTCTTT. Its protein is CASSLDRRGTEAFF.

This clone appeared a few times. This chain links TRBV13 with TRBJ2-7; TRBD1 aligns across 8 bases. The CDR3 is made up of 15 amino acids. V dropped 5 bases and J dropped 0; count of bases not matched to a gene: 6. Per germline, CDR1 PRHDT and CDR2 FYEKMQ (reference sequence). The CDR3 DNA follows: TGTGCCAGCAGCAACCGGGACAGGTCCTCCTACGAGCAGTACTTC. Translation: CASSNRDRSSYEQYF.